Listed below are T cell receptor beta chains from one sample, sequenced in a study of human T cells and chemical hapten exposure. A single record per CDR3 protein comes from TCRdb applying MiXCR to the RACE reads. The table has 190,000 or so distinct CDR3 sequences, around 25% seen once. The material was whole blood, obtained in connection with sensitization to the hapten diphenylcyclopropenone (DPC). The receptors originated from a woman aged 40 to 55 with alopecia areata. Some clones in this sample may be carry-over from other donors' samples. Both conserved end residues are part of each CDR3. A D gene is named only where the DNA matches it firmly. Clone size, where shown, is once, few, many, or a class for clones that have expanded.

j_call d_call v_call clone_size cdr3_nt cdr3_aa
TRBJ1-2 TRBD1 TRBV6-1 few TGTGCCAGCAGCCCCGGACAGGGTGCACCCCACACCTTC CASSPGQGAPHTF
TRBJ1-2 . TRBV10-3 . TGTGCCATCAGTGAGGGGCGGGAAGGAAATGGCTACACCTTC CAISEGREGNGYTF
TRBJ2-3 . TRBV9 few TGTGCCAGCAGCCCCAGGGTTGGGGTGTACACAGATACGCAGTATTTT CASSPRVGVYTDTQYF
TRBJ2-2 . TRBV21-1 . TGTGCCAGCAGCAAAGTCGGAGGACTAGCGGGAGTGGGGGAGCTGTTTTTT CASSKVGGLAGVGELFF
TRBJ2-4 . TRBV29-1 few TGCAGCGTTGAGGAAGTAAACATTCAGTACTTC CSVEEVNIQYF
TRBJ2-2 . TRBV7-3 . TGTGCCAGCAGCTTAACAAAGGGATCCGGGGAGCTGTTTTTT CASSLTKGSGELFF
TRBJ2-7 TRBD2 TRBV7-2 . TGTGCCAGCAGCCCCTGGACTAGCGGGGTCTACGAGCAGTACTTC CASSPWTSGVYEQYF
TRBJ2-1 . TRBV7-8 . TGTGCCAGCAGCTTAGTAGGAGGGCTGCATATTAGAAATGAGCAGTTCTTC CASSLVGGLHIRNEQFF
TRBJ2-1 . TRBV5-4 . TGTGCCAGCAGCTTGGCCGGTCCCCCCCAGCAGCAGTTCTTC CASSLAGPPQQQFF
TRBJ2-7 TRBD1 TRBV2 . TGTGCCAGCAGTTACGACTCGACAGGGGAGTCCCTCTACGAGCAGTACTTC CASSYDSTGESLYEQYF
TRBJ1-5 . TRBV27 few TGTGCCAGCAGCGAACAGGGCCAGCCCCAGCATTTT CASSEQGQPQHF
TRBJ2-7 . TRBV10-1 few TGCGCAGGGCGGGGATACGAGCAGTACTTC CAGRGYEQYF
TRBJ2-3 . TRBV7-9 . TGTGCCAGCAGCTTAGATGATACGCAGTATTTT CASSLDDTQYF
TRBJ2-7 TRBD1 TRBV28 . TGTGCCAGCAGTTCCCTCCGGGACAGGACCTACGAGCAGTACTTC CASSSLRDRTYEQYF
TRBJ2-2 . TRBV12-3/TRBV12-4 few TGTGCCAGCAGTTTTTGGACCGGGGAGCTGTTTTTT CASSFWTGELFF
TRBJ2-4 TRBD1 TRBV7-9 few TGTGCCAGCAGCCCGGACAGGGGTCGCAACATTCAGTACTTC CASSPDRGRNIQYF